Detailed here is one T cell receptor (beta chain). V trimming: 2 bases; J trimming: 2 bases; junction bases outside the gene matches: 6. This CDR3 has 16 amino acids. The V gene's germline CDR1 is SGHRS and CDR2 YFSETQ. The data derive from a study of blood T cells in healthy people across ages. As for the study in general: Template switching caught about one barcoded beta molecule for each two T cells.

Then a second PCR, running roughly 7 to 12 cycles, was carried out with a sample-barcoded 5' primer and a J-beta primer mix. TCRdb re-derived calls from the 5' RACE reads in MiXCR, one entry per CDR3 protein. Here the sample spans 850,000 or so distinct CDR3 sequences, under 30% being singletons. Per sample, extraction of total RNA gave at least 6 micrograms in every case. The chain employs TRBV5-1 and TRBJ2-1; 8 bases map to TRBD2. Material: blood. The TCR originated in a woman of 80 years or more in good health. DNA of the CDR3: TGCGCCAGCAGCTTCGCGGGAGGCGTGACCTACAATGAGCAGTTCTTC. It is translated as CASSFAGGVTYNEQFF.